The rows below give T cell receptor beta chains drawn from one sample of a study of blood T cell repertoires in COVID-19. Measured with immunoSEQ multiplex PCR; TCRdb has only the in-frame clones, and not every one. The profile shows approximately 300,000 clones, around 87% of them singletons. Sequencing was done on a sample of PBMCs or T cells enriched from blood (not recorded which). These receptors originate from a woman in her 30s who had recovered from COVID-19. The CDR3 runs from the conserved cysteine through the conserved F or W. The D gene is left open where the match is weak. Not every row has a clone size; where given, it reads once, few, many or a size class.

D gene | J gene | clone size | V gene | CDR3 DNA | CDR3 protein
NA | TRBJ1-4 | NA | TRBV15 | TGTGCCACCAGCAGAGAACAGGGACGTGAACTGTTTTTT | CATSREQGRELFF
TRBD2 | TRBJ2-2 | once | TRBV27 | TGTGCCAGCAGTCCCTATAGCGGGGGGGCGGACGGGGAGCTGTTTTTT | CASSPYSGGADGELFF
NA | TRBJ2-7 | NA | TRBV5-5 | TGTGCCAGCAGCAGGACTGCTCCCTACGAGCAGTACTTC | CASSRTAPYEQYF
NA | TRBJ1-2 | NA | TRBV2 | TGTGCCAGCAGTTTCTACAGGGATGGCTACACCTTC | CASSFYRDGYTF
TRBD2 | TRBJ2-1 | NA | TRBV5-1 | TGCGCCAGCAGCTCCCAGCGGGGGGGCCAAAATGAGCAGTTCTTC | CASSSQRGGQNEQFF
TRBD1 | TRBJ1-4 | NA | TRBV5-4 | TGTGCCAGCAGCCCATACAGGGGGCGGAATGAAAAACTGTTTTTT | CASSPYRGRNEKLFF
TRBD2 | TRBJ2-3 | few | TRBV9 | TGTGCCAGCAGCGTAGCGGGGGGGTCAGATACGCAGTATTTT | CASSVAGGSDTQYF
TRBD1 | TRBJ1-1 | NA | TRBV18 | TGTGCCAGCGCGTACAGGACAGGCAAGTTAACAGGTAACACTGAAGCTTTCTTT | CASAYRTGKLTGNTEAFF
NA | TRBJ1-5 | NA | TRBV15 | TGTGCCACCAGCAGAGATCTGTTTCAAGGGGCAACTATTAACAATTTCAATCAGCCCCAGCATTTT | CATSRDLFQGATINNFNQPQHF
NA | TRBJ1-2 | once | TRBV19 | TGTGCCAGTAGTACCCCGGGAGGCTACACCTTC | CASSTPGGYTF
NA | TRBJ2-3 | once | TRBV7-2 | TGTGCCAGCAGTTACAGGGGCACAGATACGCAGTATTTT | CASSYRGTDTQYF
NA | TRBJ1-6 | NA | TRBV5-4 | TGTGCCAGCAGCTACCGGGACTTCAGTGGTTCACCCCTCCACTTT | CASSYRDFSGSPLHF
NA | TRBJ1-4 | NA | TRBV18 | TGTGCCAGCTCACGACAGTCAACTAATGAAAAACTGTTTTTT | CASSRQSTNEKLFF
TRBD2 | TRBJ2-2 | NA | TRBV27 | TGTGCCAGCAGTTTTATGTTGGGGGAGGGCACCGGGGAGCTGTTTTTT | CASSFMLGEGTGELFF
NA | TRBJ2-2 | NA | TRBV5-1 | TGCGCCAGCAGCGCGGAAGCCGGGGAGCTGTTTTTT | CASSAEAGELFF
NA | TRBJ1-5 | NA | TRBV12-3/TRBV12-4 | TGTGCCAGCACGCGGGCGAATCAGCCCCAGCATTTT | CASTRANQPQHF
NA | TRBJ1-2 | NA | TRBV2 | TGTGCCAGCAGTCCCCGGGACACTTATGGCTACACCTTC | CASSPRDTYGYTF
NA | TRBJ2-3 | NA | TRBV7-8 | TGTGCCAGCAGCGAACAGGGCGGCGGATACACAGATACGCAGTATTTT | CASSEQGGGYTDTQYF
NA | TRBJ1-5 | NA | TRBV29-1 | TGCAGCGGCGGGTCGCCCAATCAGCCCCAGCATTTT | CSGGSPNQPQHF
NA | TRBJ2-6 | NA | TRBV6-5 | TGTGCCAGCAGTTATGGGCTCTCTGGGGCCAACGTCCTGACTTTC | CASSYGLSGANVLTF
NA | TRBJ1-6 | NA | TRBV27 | TGTGCCAGCTGTACGAGGACAGCATCCCTTGACAGTATAAATTCACCCCTCCACTTT | CASCTRTASLDSINSPLHF
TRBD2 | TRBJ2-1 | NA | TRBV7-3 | TGTGCCAGCAGCTCCACTAGCGGGGGACACAATGAGCAGTTCTTC | CASSSTSGGHNEQFF
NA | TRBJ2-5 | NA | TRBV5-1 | TGCGCCAGCAGCTTCGAAGGGAGGCAAGAGACCCAGTACTTC | CASSFEGRQETQYF
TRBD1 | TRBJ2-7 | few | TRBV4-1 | TGCGCCAGCAGCCAAGATAAGGGGACAGGGGCCTACGAGCAGTACTTC | CASSQDKGTGAYEQYF
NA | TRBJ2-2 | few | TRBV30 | TGTGCCTGGATCTCAGGGCCTTTATTGAACACCGGGGAGCTGTTTTTT | CAWISGPLLNTGELFF
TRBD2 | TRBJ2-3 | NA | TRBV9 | TGTGCCAGCAGCAGGCCGGGGGGGGACGCAGATACGCAGTATTTT | CASSRPGGDADTQYF
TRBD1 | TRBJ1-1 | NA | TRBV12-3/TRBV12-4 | TGTGCCAGCAGTTCAGGGGGGTGGAGTGAAGCTTTCTTT | CASSSGGWSEAFF
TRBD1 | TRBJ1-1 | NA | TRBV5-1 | TGCGCCAGCAGCTTGGAGATGGGACAGATTGAAGCTTTCTTT | CASSLEMGQIEAFF
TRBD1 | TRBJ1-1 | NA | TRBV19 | TGTGCCAGTTTCAACAGGGGGCCAAAGAACACTGAAGCTTTCTTT | CASFNRGPKNTEAFF